Below, one TCR beta chain is given with its context. Documented treatment: oral pan-JAK inhibitor, 5-10 mg twice daily. Lesional scalp punch biopsies and peripheral blood were collected from alopecia areata patients. This entry is derived from a study of CD8+ T cells in alopecia areata. Overall study: The study gave treated patients oral tofacitinib at 5 to 10 mg twice daily. The SALT score measured affected scalp surface percentage in treated patients.

Following RNA extraction, reverse transcription yielded cDNA that acted as the sequencing template. Data came from immunoSEQ multiplex PCR; TCRdb stores just in-frame clones and leaves some out. The sample includes about 210,000 clones, 64% of them seen just once. The TCR was taken from a human donor with alopecia areata. Sequencing was performed on CD4+ T cells sorted from blood, taken at week 4, from a patient treated with tofacitinib.

The CDR3 nucleotides are TGTGCCAGCAGCCGACAGAACTATGGCTACACCTTC. It is translated as CASSRQNYGYTF. The chain joins TRBV5-6 to TRBJ1-2, with a tentative D call TRBD1 (5 bases). The ends were cut back, 4 bases at V and 2 bases at J, with 6 bases in the middle. The germline CDR1 and CDR2 sequences are SGHDT and YYEEEE. The CDR3 length is 12 residues.